The TCR beta chain under discussion was sequenced for a study of T-cell memory formation after mild COVID-19. Study in general: Clustering of TCRs was largely donor specific.

Whole-study results and caveats: Clones that contracted from day 15 to 85 had balanced CD4/CD8; later expanders were CD4+ biased. Cross-reactive memory appears to have joined, as suggested by some responding clones showing up in pre-infection memory.

One entry per CDR3 protein results from TCRdb running MiXCR on the 5' RACE reads. The sample has 180,000 or so distinct CDR3 sequences; more than 9% are singletons. V was pared by 5 bases and J by 6 bases, with 13 bases between. This CDR3 has 14 residues. Germline V lookup: CDR1 SGHTA, CDR2 FQGNSA. Note on this clonotype: Its specificity is unknown.

The chain links TRBV7-2 to TRBJ1-4; D may be TRBD1 (5 bases). Material: PBMCs or a T cell subset sorted from them (not recorded which). The source of this sequence is a man aged 18 to 29 who had mild COVID-19 (a few samples of this study predate the infection). Cell type and time point are not known. DNA for the CDR3: TGTGCCAGCAGCCCGTGGAGGGGAGATGAAAAACTGTTTTTT. Amino acids: CASSPWRGDEKLFF.